This is a list of T cell receptor beta chains from one sample in a study of blood T cell repertoires in COVID-19. Sequencing used immunoSEQ multiplex PCR; TCRdb keeps in-frame clones, though not all of them. This table has about 170,000 clones, about nine tenths appearing once. Sample: peripheral blood. These receptors were obtained from a man aged 65 to 85 with acute or convalescent COVID-19. Both conserved end residues are part of each CDR3. D genes are given only for firm matches. Size values are once, few and many counts, or a class for expanded clones, and some rows have none.

>once|NA|TRBV28|TRBJ2-5|12
TGTGCCAGCAGTCTGCGATGGGAGACCCAGTACTTC
CASSLRWETQYF
>NA|TRBD1|TRBV5-4|TRBJ2-1|15
TGTGCCAGCAGCCTGGAGACAGGGTGGTACAATGAGCAGTTCTTC
CASSLETGWYNEQFF
>NA|TRBD2|TRBV28|TRBJ2-7|17
TGTGCCAGCAGTTTATGGGGACTAGCGGGGGGGTCCTACGAGCAGTACTTC
CASSLWGLAGGSYEQYF
>NA|TRBD2|TRBV5-1|TRBJ2-1|15
TGCGCCAGCGCTCACCTGAGCGGGAGGGGGAATGAGCAGTTCTTC
CASAHLSGRGNEQFF
>NA|TRBD1|TRBV9|TRBJ2-2|16
TGTGCCAGCAGCTTCAGACAGGGTAGATACACCGGGGAGCTGTTTTTT
CASSFRQGRYTGELFF
>NA|NA|TRBV3-1/TRBV3-2|TRBJ2-7|11
TGTGCCAGCAGCCCCCCCGGGGAGCAGTACTTC
CASSPPGEQYF
>once|NA|TRBV7-2|TRBJ2-1|16
TGTGCCAGCAGCCTGGAAGGGGCAGGGTCCTACAATGAGCAGTTCTTC
CASSLEGAGSYNEQFF
>NA|TRBD2|TRBV5-1|TRBJ2-7|16
TGCGCCAGCAGCTTGGGGGGTAGCGGGAGGCTAGACGAGCAGTACTTC
CASSLGGSGRLDEQYF
>NA|NA|TRBV3-1/TRBV3-2|TRBJ1-2|14
TGTGCCAGCAGCTCGAGAGGGAGCCCAGGTGGCTACACCTTC
CASSSRGSPGGYTF
>NA|NA|TRBV28|TRBJ1-6|13
TGTGCCAGCACGAGGGAAACCTCTTCACCCCTCCACTTT
CASTRETSSPLHF
>NA|NA|TRBV4-3|TRBJ1-1|17
TGCGCCAGCAGCCAAGATCTGGTGAGCCGGTTGAACACTGAAGCTTTCTTT
CASSQDLVSRLNTEAFF
>NA|TRBD2|TRBV19|TRBJ2-3|16
TGTGCCAGTAGTATTGGGGGACTAGCGGGAGTAGATACGCAGTATTTT
CASSIGGLAGVDTQYF
>NA|TRBD2|TRBV15|TRBJ2-1|14
TGTGCCACCTCGGAGACTAGCAGTTCCAGGGAGCAGTTCTTC
CATSETSSSREQFF
>NA|TRBD2|TRBV27|TRBJ2-1|17
TGTGCCAGCAGTTCGATGAGCGGGAGGGACTCCTACAATGAGCAGTTCTTC
CASSSMSGRDSYNEQFF
>NA|NA|TRBV2|TRBJ1-1|17
TGTGCCAGCAGGCGGCCGGGGGTACTTTCCCCTTACACTGAAGCTTTCTTT
CASRRPGVLSPYTEAFF
>few|TRBD1|TRBV20-1|TRBJ1-1|11
TGTCTGCGGGACAGGGCCCATGAAGCTTTCTTT
CLRDRAHEAFF
>NA|NA|TRBV15|TRBJ2-7|15
TGTGCCACCAGCAGAGATCCAGGGTCGTCCTACGAGCAGTACTTC
CATSRDPGSSYEQYF